This T cell receptor (beta chain) was retrieved from a study of OX40 agonist ivuxolimab in advanced cancers. As for the study in general: Cohort: about 80% men, mean age about 60, aged roughly 20 to 79.

A single count supports this clone. The antigen remains undetermined. General study results and limits: CD8+ T cells showed, on average, more clonal expansion than CD4+ cells.

This CDR3 spans 15 amino acids. Generated by immunoSEQ multiplex PCR, the TCRdb table keeps only in-frame clones and is missing some. The sample has some 70,000 clones, around 80% seen once. Material: CD4+ or CD8+ T cells sorted from blood, obtained in a trial of the OX40 agonist ivuxolimab. The clonotype originates from an adult with an advanced solid tumor such as melanoma, head and neck, liver or kidney cancer. The chain uses TRBV12-2 and TRBJ1-2; TRBD1 was called by the table and not checked on the DNA. TRBV12-2 is described as a pseudogene. The CDR3 loop reads CASRLSQVSNDGYTF. CDR3 DNA sequence: TGTGCAAGTCGCTTATCTCAGGTCTCGAACGATGGCTACACCTTC.